The rows below give T cell receptor beta chains drawn from one sample of a study of blood T cell repertoires in COVID-19. Assay: immunoSEQ multiplex PCR; the TCRdb copy retains only in-frame clones and omits some. The profile shows about 150,000 clones, more than 85% of them singletons. Sequencing used peripheral blood. Source of these receptors: a man between 60 and 75 years old with COVID-19, enrolled during active disease. CDR3s leave out the opening cysteine and the closing phenylalanine or tryptophan. Each record gives: CDR3 protein, J gene, V gene, CDR3 length.

cdr3_aa: ASIKGGSSYNEQF
j_call: TRBJ2-1
v_call: TRBV6-5
cdr3_length: 13

cdr3_aa: ASSPRQGFGETQY
j_call: TRBJ2-5
v_call: TRBV18
cdr3_length: 13

cdr3_aa: SVSASGGYYTDTQY
j_call: TRBJ2-3
v_call: TRBV29-1
cdr3_length: 14

cdr3_aa: AIQGGALNEQF
j_call: TRBJ2-1
v_call: TRBV7-9
cdr3_length: 11

cdr3_aa: ASSLKDRVETQY
j_call: TRBJ2-5
v_call: TRBV7-2
cdr3_length: 12

cdr3_aa: ASSIELPSSYNEQF
j_call: TRBJ2-1
v_call: TRBV19
cdr3_length: 14

cdr3_aa: ASSSGQGLYQPQH
j_call: TRBJ1-5
v_call: TRBV6-2/TRBV6-3
cdr3_length: 13

cdr3_aa: ASSVLRGSTGELF
j_call: TRBJ2-2
v_call: TRBV9
cdr3_length: 13

cdr3_aa: ASSIEGARVEKLF
j_call: TRBJ1-4
v_call: TRBV19
cdr3_length: 13

cdr3_aa: ASSRAGQALSGNTIY
j_call: TRBJ1-3
v_call: TRBV4-1
cdr3_length: 15

cdr3_aa: ASSQVTASGGYT
j_call: TRBJ1-2
v_call: TRBV4-3
cdr3_length: 12